Here is one TCR beta chain with its context. The antigen is unknown. 10 ml of fresh blood yielded the PBMCs by density gradient. V was trimmed by 5 bases and J by 3 bases, leaving 8 bases between them. Germline CDR1 and CDR2: SGHTA and FQGNSA. This CDR3 is 12 amino acids long. TCR beta CDR3 amplification used RNA transcripts. Second-round multiplex PCR came after a first-round RT-PCR that employed HTBI primers. Each CDR3 protein is one row after TCRdb ran MiXCR on the multiplex PCR reads. The table has hundreds of thousands of distinct CDR3 sequences, 20% to 25% seen once. This entry comes from a study of Graves' ophthalmopathy and Graves' hyperthyroidism. Across the study: Ahead of any treatment, peripheral blood was obtained at the initial diagnosis. Points from the study as a whole: For separating ophthalmopathy from stable hyperthyroidism, a 13-signature model gave about 90% sensitivity and around 80% specificity.

What was sequenced was peripheral blood. This receptor was taken from a woman between 45 and 60 years old with Graves' ophthalmopathy. V gene TRBV7-2 combines with J gene TRBJ2-7; D unclear. CDR3 region: CASSASFYEQYF. CDR3 bases: TGTGCCAGCAGCGCCTCATTCTACGAGCAGTACTTC.